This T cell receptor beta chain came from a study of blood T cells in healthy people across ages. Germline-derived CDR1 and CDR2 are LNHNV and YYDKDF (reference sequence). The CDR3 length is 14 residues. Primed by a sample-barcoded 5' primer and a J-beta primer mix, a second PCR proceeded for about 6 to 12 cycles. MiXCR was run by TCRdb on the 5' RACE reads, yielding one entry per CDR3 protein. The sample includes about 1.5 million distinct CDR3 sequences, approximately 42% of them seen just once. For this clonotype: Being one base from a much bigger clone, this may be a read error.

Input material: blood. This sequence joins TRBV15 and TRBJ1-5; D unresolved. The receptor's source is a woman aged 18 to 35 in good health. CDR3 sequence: CATSREYSNQSQHF. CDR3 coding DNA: TGTGCCACCAGCAGAGAGTATAGCAATCAGTCCCAGCATTTT.